This TCR beta chain was sequenced during a study of spatial heterogeneity in lung cancer (dated by TCRdb to about 2019). Turning to the overall study: The donors were 70 or so patients from the lung TRACERx cohort who had early-stage, untreated non-small cell lung cancer. The study quantitatively compared TCR alpha and beta repertoires across multiple tumor regions, matched nontumor lung and blood in non-small cell lung cancer. Nonsynonymous mutation counts, determined by whole-exome sequencing of tumor tissue, were related to features of the TCR repertoire. Follow-up PBMC samples were sequenced whenever the samples were available, and the median time to follow-up was around two years after resection. In the raw uncorrected reads, each unique combination of TCR and UMI appeared on average more than ten times. Beta-chain transcripts were consistently detected in greater numbers than alpha-chain transcripts, which likely reflects a higher abundance of beta-chain transcripts. At surgery, both alpha and beta chains were TCR-sequenced in 200 to 250 tumor regions, roughly 64 matched nontumor lung samples and over 50 PBMC samples. Overall results and qualifications from the work: Ubiquitous expanded tumor TCRs were detected in blood more often at tumor resection than at routine follow-up. Confirming at a functional level the hypothesis that regional TCRs recognize regional mutations was considered to require additional single-cell paired TCR alpha and beta sequencing. Comparisons of baseline and follow-up blood repertoires included only 11 to 15 patients.

Details on this clonotype: Its target antigen remains unknown. The input lacks base qualities; no much larger clone sits a single base away.

The time point label, as the study defines it: blood at routine non-recurrence follow-up after resection. Whole RNA extracted from tumor and nontumor lung tissue, or from cryopreserved PBMC samples, was used for TCR sequencing without cell sorting. Only patients for whom sufficient RNA was available from at least two tumor regions were selected for TCR sequencing. The library came from 5' RACE. TCRdb shows the sequencer as NextSeq 500. The TCR library protocol attached a unique molecular identifier to each TCR cDNA molecule to allow correction of PCR and sequencing errors. The authors' analysis ran thus. Decombinator tools were used for TCR identification, UMI-based error correction and CDR3 extraction. Expanded TCRs were defined as those above a frequency of 2 per 1,000, corresponding to the top 1% of the tumor frequency distribution. Each repertoire was subsampled 100 times to 5,000 TCRs, after which Renyi diversity was computed with the R vegan package. To build CDR3 similarity networks, amino acid triplet string-kernel similarity was used, and CDR3s were connected when their pairwise similarity was above 0.82. TCRdb applied fastp at Q25 and MiXCR to the public reads, then kept only in-frame beta chains. One record per CDR3 amino acid sequence lists the most common genes and DNA. It is TCRdb's table, rather than the study itself, that gives the V and J calls and clone size. The sample table lists some 120,000 distinct CDR3 sequences, roughly an eighth of them with a count of one. The ten largest clones take up around 16% of the sample.

The germline V gene sets CDR1 to SQVTM and CDR2 to ANQGSEA. Including cysteine and phenylalanine, the CDR3 has 13 amino acids. The only DNA kept is the CDR3, 39 bases in frame from the first base. V is pared back by 5 bases and J by 0 bases, with 10 bases lying between the germline termini. The sample in question was PBMCs, obtained at follow-up. Recombination connected TRBV29-1 to TRBJ1-1, with the D gene too uncertain to name. This receptor was identified in a male donor with early-stage non-small cell lung cancer. CDR3 region: CSVHTGLNTEAFF. The nucleotides read TGCAGCGTTCATACGGGATTGAACACTGAAGCTTTCTTT. When the CDR3 is completed using the reference TRBV29-1 and TRBJ1-1 genes on either side, the full variable domain is SAVISQKPSRDICQRGTSLTIQCQVDSQVTMMFWYRQQPGQSLTLIATANQGSEATYESGFVIDKFPISRPNLTFSTLTVSNMSPEDSSIYLCSVHTGLNTEAFFGQGTRLTVV.